This T cell receptor (beta chain) stems from a study of prognosis after radiotherapy for stage I lung cancer. Study context: About a dozen men and about six women, aged about 53 to 95 and with a median age of around 79 years, made up the patients. Study outcomes and limitations: Differential TRBV and TRBJ gene usage was reported between patients with metastases and patients without them.

The CDR3 length is 16 residues. Germline CDR1 SGHNT, CDR2 YENEEA. V lost 3 bases and J 1 base, leaving 16 bases between the germline ends. Template was genomic DNA; TCR beta CDR3 amplified in two multiplex PCR rounds. Primers were specific to each TRBV and TRBJ gene in first-round PCR. TCRdb itself ran the multiplex PCR reads through MiXCR, one entry per CDR3 protein. Here the sample spans fewer than 25,000 distinct CDR3 sequences, roughly half being singletons. At least ten counts were recorded for this clonotype. Antigen unknown. It may be a read error: a sequence one base away is much more abundant. Sample: PBMCs, taken before or after stereotactic body radiation therapy (not recorded which). The V and J genes are TRBV11-3 and TRBJ2-7; D remains ambiguous. This TCR was sampled from a donor aged 50 or older with non-small cell lung cancer. CDR3 sequence (DNA): TGTGCCAGCAGCTTCCCCTACGGGTCCGGGTCCTACGAGCAGTACTTC. This translates into CASSFPYGSGSYEQYF.